A selection of T cell receptor beta chains follows, all from one sample in a study of human T cells and chemical hapten exposure. TCRdb independently ran MiXCR on the RACE reads; one entry per CDR3 protein. The sample has 50,000 to 70,000 distinct CDR3 sequences; around an eighth are singletons. This specimen was whole blood, taken in connection with sensitization to the hapten diphenylcyclopropenone (DPC). The receptors stem from a man under 40 with alopecia areata. Some clones in this sample may be carry-over from other donors' samples. Each CDR3 is given without its conserved first and last residue.

V	CDR3
TRBV12-3/TRBV12-4	ASSFGRGNDGYT
TRBV6-5	ASSTTVPDTQY
TRBV4-3	ASSQDMEGPQH
TRBV15	ATSRDIGANYGYT
TRBV3-1	AIGQGGTDTQY
TRBV28	ASSPSTTWETQY
TRBV12-3/TRBV12-4	ASSGMGAATEAF
TRBV29-1	SANYLLNTEAF
TRBV18	ASSGQGAEAF
TRBV7-8	ASSFRWDPYEQY
TRBV29-1	SVAVQRSTYEQY
TRBV11-2	ASSLEPGQGPSEQF
TRBV9	ASSVGQGGNQPQH
TRBV7-3	ASSFSKNVPLRDNEQF
TRBV7-3	ASSSNSNAPDTQY
TRBV7-2	ASSFSGGPLSGSYEQY
TRBV7-9	ASSSTFQETQY
TRBV6-4	ASRMDRGTGELF
TRBV11-2	ASSPTGGPLGYT
TRBV29-1	SVEVGGETQY
TRBV7-2	ASSRQYKNQYGYT
TRBV18	ASSLTGQGNYGYT
TRBV9	ASSVASNYGYT
TRBV12-3/TRBV12-4	ASSLSPRGGANEQF
TRBV20-1	SARVIEGGNSPLH
TRBV15	VTSRDRGGYEQY
TRBV7-3	ASSSTGLGETQY
TRBV12-3/TRBV12-4	ASSKQRVGGYT
TRBV24-1	ATSDWVPPGTQY
TRBV7-2	ASSLGAYNEQF
TRBV27	AVTPGGGGTEAF
TRBV5-1	ASSTQQGETQY
TRBV5-6	ASSLAVQEEQY
TRBV4-2	ASSQDSRWARGQGALYEQY
TRBV28	ASSPPPGGLSPLH
TRBV7-2	ASSLASGGSIDTQY
TRBV18	ASSPGALNQPQH
TRBV4-3	ASSQSSGLIYEQY
TRBV3-1	ASSQQGPYGYT
TRBV20-1	SAILRDGFNSGYT
TRBV4-2	ASSQEQPGRGNTIY
TRBV7-3	ASSGGGTEAF
TRBV29-1	SVLRDMRYGYT
TRBV28	ASSSWTGQMNTEAF
TRBV4-3	ASSQGPGGDEQF
TRBV3-1	ASSQVPTASSYNSPLH
TRBV28	ASSRDLSYEQY
TRBV12-3/TRBV12-4	ASSPTGGGNQPQH